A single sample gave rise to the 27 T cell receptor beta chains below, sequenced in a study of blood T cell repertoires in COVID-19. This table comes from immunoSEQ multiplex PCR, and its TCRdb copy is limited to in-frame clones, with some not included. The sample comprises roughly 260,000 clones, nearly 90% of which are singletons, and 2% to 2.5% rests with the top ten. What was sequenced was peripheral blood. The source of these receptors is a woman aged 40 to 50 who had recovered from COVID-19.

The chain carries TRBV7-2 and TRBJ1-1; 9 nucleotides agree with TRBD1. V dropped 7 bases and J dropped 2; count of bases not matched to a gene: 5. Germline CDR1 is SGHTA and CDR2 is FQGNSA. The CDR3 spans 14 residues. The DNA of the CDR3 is TGTGCCAGCACCCGGGACAGGGCAAACACTGAAGCTTTCTTT. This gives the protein CASTRDRANTEAFF.

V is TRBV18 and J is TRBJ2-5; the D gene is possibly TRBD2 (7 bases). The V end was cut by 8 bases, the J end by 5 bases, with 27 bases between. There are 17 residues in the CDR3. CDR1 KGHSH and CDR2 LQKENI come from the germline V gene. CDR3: CASTNHSQWGGLETQYF. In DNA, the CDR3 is TGTGCCAGCACAAACCACAGCCAGTGGGGGGGCTTGGAGACCCAGTACTTC.

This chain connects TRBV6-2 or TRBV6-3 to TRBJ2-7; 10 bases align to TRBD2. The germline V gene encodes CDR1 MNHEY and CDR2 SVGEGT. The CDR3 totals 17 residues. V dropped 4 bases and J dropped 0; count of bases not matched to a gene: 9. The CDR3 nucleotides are TGTGCCAGCAGTTCCGCCCTAGCGGGAGACCCCTCCTACGAGCAGTACTTC. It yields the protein CASSSALAGDPSYEQYF.

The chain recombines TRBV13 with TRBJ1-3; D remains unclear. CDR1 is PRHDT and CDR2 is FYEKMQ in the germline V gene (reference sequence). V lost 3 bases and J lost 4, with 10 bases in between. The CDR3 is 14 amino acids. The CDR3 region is CASSFGNAGNTIYF. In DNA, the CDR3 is TGTGCCAGCAGCTTCGGGAACGCAGGAAACACCATATATTTT.

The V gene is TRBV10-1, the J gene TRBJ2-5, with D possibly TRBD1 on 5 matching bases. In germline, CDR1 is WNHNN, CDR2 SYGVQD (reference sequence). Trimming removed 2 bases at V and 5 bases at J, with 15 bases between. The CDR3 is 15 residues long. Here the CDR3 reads CASSEEAGRWETQYF. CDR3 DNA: TGCGCCAGCAGTGAGGAAGCAGGGCGTTGGGAGACCCAGTACTTC.

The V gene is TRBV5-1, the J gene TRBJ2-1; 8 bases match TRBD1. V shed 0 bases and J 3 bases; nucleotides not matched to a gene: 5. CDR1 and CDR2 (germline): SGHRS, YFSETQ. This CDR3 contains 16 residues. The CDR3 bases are TGCGCCAGCAGCTTGGCGCCACAGGGGGACTACAATGAGCAGTTCTTC. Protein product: CASSLAPQGDYNEQFF. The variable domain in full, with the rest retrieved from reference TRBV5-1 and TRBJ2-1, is KAGVTQTPRYLIKTRGQQVTLSCSPISGHRSVSWYQQTPGQGLQFLFEYFSETQRNKGNFPGRFSGRQFSNSRSEMNVSTLELGDSALYLCASSLAPQGDYNEQFFGPGTRLTVL.

CDR3 loop: CASSYGGTSGNYEQYF. Here the CDR3 DNA reads TGTGCCAGCAGTTACGGAGGGACTAGCGGGAACTACGAGCAGTACTTC. This chain connects TRBV6-5 to TRBJ2-7, with 13 bases lining up with TRBD2. The junction had 4 bases not matched to a gene; V was cut back by 2 bases and J by 3 bases. Germline V gene lookup returns CDR1 MNHEY and CDR2 SVGAGI. This CDR3 contains 16 residues.

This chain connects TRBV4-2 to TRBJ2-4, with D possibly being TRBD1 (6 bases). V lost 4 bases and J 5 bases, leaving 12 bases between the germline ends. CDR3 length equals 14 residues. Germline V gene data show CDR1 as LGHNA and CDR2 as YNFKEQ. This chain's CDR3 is CASSPQGGQNIQYF. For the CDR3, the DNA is TGTGCCAGCAGCCCACAGGGTGGCCAAAACATTCAGTACTTC.

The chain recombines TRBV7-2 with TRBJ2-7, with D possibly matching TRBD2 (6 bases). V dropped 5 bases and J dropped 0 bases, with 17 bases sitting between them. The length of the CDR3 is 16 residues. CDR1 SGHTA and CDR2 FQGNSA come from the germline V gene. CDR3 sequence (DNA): TGTGCCAGCAGCGCCCGACTAGACGACCTCTCCTACGAGCAGTACTTC. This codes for CASSARLDDLSYEQYF.

The chain's CDR3 is CASSRWTSGVGYNEQFF. Written as DNA, the CDR3 is TGTGCCAGCTCACGCTGGACTAGCGGCGTCGGCTACAATGAGCAGTTCTTC. The chain carries TRBV18 and TRBJ2-1; the match to TRBD2 covers 10 bases. Per the germline V gene, CDR1 is KGHSH and CDR2 is LQKENI. V shed 4 bases, J shed 3 bases, and the junction held 9 bases outside the gene matches. CDR3 length: 17 amino acids. Together with reference TRBV18 and TRBJ2-1, the CDR3 gives the full variable domain: NAGVMQNPRHLVRRRGQEARLRCSPMKGHSHVYWYRQLPEEGLKFMVYLQKENIIDESGMPKERFSAEFPKEGPSILRIQQVVRGDSAAYFCASSRWTSGVGYNEQFFGPGTRLTVL.

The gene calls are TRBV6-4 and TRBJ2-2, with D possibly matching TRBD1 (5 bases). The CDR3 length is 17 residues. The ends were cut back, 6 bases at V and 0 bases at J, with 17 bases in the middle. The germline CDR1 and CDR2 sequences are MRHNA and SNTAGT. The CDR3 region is CASSRESTGPNTGELFF. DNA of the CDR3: TGTGCCAGCAGCAGGGAAAGTACCGGGCCGAACACCGGGGAGCTGTTTTTT.

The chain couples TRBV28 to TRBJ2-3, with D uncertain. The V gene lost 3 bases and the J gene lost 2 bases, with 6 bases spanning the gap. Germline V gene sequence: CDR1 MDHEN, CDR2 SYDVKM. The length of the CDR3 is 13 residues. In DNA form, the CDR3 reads TGTGCCAGCAGTTTTTCTTACACAGATACGCAGTATTTT. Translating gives CASSFSYTDTQYF. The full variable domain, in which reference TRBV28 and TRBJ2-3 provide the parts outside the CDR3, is DVKVTQSSRYLVKRTGEKVFLECVQDMDHENMFWYRQDPGLGLRLIYFSYDVKMKEKGDIPEGYSVSREKKERFSLILESASTNQTSMYLCASSFSYTDTQYFGPGTRLTVL.

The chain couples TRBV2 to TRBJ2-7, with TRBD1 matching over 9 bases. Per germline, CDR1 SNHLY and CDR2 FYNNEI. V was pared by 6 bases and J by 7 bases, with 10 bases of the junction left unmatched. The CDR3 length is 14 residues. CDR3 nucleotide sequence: TGTGCCAGCAGCCGGGCCGACAGGGGGATTGAGCAGTACTTC. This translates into CASSRADRGIEQYF.

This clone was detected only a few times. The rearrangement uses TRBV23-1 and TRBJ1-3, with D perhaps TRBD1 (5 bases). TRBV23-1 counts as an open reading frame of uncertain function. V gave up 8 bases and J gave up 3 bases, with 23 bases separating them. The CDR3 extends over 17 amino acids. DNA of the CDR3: TGCGCCAGCCCCCACAGGCGCCGCGTCCTCTTTGGAAACACCATATATTTT. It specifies CASPHRRRVLFGNTIYF.

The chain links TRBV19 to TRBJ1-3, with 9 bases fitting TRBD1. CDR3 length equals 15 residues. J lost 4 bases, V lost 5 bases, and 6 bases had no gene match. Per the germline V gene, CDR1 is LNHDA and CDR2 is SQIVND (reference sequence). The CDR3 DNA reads TGTGCCAGTAGTCCCAACAGGGGGCGCGGAAACACCATATATTTT. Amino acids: CASSPNRGRGNTIYF.

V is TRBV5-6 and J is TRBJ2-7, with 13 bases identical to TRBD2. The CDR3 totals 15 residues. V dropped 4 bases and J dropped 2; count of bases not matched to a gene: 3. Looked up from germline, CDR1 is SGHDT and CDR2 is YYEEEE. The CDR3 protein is CASSAGLAGAYEQYF. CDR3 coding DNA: TGTGCCAGCAGCGCAGGACTAGCGGGGGCCTACGAGCAGTACTTC.

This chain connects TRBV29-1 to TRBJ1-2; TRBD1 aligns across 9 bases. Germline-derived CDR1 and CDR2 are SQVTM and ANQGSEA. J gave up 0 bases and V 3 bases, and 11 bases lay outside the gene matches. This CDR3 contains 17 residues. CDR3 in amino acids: CSVDNRDRAIANYGYTF. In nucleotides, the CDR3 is TGCAGCGTTGACAACCGGGACAGGGCCATAGCTAACTATGGCTACACCTTC.

The CDR3 DNA reads TGCAGTGGCTCAGGGGGCTATGGCTACACCTTC. It specifies CSGSGGYGYTF. This chain uses TRBV20-1 with TRBJ1-2, with 7 bases fitting TRBD1. The CDR3 covers 11 residues. V lost 7 bases, J lost 4 bases, and 3 bases stayed unmatched. Per the germline V gene, CDR1 is DFQATT and CDR2 is SNEGSKA (reference sequence).

DNA of the CDR3: TGTGCCAGCAGCGAACAGCCGGGACAGGTGGTTGAGCAGTTCTTC. This sequence encodes CASSEQPGQVVEQFF. The chain is built from TRBV14 and TRBJ2-1, with TRBD1 matching 8 bases. The trim removed 5 bases at V and 9 bases at J, leaving 12 bases unmatched. This CDR3 spans 15 amino acids. Germline CDR1 is SGHDN and CDR2 is FVKESK.

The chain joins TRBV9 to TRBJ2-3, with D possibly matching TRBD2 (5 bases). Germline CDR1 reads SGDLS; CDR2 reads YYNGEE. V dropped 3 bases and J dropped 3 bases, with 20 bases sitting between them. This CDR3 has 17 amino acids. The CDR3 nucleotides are TGTGCCAGCAGCGCTCCGCGGCGGGTCATCCGGACAGATACGCAGTATTTT. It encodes CASSAPRRVIRTDTQYF.

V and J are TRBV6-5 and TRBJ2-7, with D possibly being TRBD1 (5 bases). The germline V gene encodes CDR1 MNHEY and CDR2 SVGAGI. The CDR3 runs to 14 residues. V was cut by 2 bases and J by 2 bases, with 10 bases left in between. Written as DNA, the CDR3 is TGTGCCAGCAGTTACGGGGCTTCTACCTACGAGCAGTACTTC. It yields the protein CASSYGASTYEQYF.

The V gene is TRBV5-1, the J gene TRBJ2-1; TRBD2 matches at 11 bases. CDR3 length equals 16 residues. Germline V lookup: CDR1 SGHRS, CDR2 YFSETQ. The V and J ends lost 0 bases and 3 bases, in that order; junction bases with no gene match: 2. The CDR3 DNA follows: TGCGCCAGCAGCTTGGCTAGCGGGGGGTACTACAATGAGCAGTTCTTC. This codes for CASSLASGGYYNEQFF.

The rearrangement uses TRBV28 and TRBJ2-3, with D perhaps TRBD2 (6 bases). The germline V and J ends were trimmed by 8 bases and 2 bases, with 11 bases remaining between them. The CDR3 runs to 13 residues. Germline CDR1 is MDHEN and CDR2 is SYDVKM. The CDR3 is CASHRGNTDTQYF. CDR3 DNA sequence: TGTGCCAGCCACCGGGGGAACACAGATACGCAGTATTTT.

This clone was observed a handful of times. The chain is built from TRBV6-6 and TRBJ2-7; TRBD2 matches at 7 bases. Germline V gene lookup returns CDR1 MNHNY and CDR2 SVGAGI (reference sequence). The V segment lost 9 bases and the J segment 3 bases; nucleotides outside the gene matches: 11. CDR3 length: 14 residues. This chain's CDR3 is CASIEAGNGYEQYF. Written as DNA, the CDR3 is TGTGCCAGTATAGAAGCGGGAAACGGCTACGAGCAGTACTTC.

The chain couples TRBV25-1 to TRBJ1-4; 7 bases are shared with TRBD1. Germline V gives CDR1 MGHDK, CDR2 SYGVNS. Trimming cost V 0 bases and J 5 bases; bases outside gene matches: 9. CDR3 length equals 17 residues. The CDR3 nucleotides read TGTGCCAGCAGTGAATACAGCGGGGGCAGGGGGAATGAAAAACTGTTTTTT. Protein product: CASSEYSGGRGNEKLFF.

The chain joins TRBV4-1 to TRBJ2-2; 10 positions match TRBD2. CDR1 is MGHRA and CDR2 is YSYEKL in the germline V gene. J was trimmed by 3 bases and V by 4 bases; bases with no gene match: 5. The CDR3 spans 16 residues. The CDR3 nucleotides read TGCGCCAGCAGCCCGAGCGGGAGGGGCGACACCGGGGAGCTGTTTTTT. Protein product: CASSPSGRGDTGELFF.

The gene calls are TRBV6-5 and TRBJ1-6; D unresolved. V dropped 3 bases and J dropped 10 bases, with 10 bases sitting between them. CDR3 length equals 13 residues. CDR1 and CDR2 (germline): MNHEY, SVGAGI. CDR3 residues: CASSYGVRSPLHF. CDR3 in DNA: TGTGCCAGCAGTTATGGAGTAAGGTCACCCCTCCACTTT.